The rows below give T cell receptor beta chains drawn from one sample of a study of blood T cells in healthy people across ages. TCRdb re-called the 5' RACE reads through MiXCR, storing one row per CDR3 protein. The sample has about 930,000 distinct CDR3 sequences, under 35% seen once. This sample was shared with a second study, whose subject was T cells of mothers and their children.

The material sequenced was blood. These receptors all stem from a middle-aged woman in good health. The conserved cysteine and the conserved F or W are not part of the CDR3 here.

V	J	CDR3
TRBV30	TRBJ1-5	AWSFGQGNQPQH
TRBV21-1	TRBJ2-5	ATTMGQQETQY
TRBV10-2	TRBJ2-5	ASLGGGLPQETQY
TRBV5-1	TRBJ1-1	ASSNGWTVMNTEAF
TRBV5-1	TRBJ2-2	ASSLEAVNTGELF
TRBV7-2	TRBJ2-7	ASSFRGENEQY
TRBV11-2	TRBJ2-5	ASSLEGGTYQETQY
TRBV7-8	TRBJ2-1	ASSTRGRSYNEQF
TRBV27	TRBJ2-7	ASSLSWDRASSYEQY
TRBV3-1	TRBJ2-5	ASSPTGGKEPQY
TRBV6-1	TRBJ1-1	ASSEWTGETEAF
TRBV27	TRBJ2-3	ASSLSGGESKY
TRBV28	TRBJ2-6	ASRGGRSSGANVLT
TRBV5-1	TRBJ2-1	ASSPTGTSGAIGF
TRBV20-1	TRBJ1-2	SASLGQGRAGGYGYT
TRBV5-6	TRBJ2-7	ASGVGGAYEQY
TRBV6-6	TRBJ1-2	ASSPIGRGEGYGYT
TRBV10-3	TRBJ1-2	AISLDGRYGYT
TRBV11-2	TRBJ1-1	ASSPLLENTEAF
TRBV6-5	TRBJ2-1	ASSSGTGMINEQF
TRBV5-6	TRBJ1-2	ASSPRRHSNYGYT
TRBV4-2	TRBJ1-2	ASSQDFGGTNGYT
TRBV4-1	TRBJ2-7	ASSQGLTSSYEQY
TRBV9	TRBJ2-3	ASSVEARGILDTQY
TRBV5-8	TRBJ2-1	ASSPPSGLGSYNEQF
TRBV7-2	TRBJ2-1	ASNYRANEQF
TRBV20-1	TRBJ1-2	SAPDRAAYGYT
TRBV16	TRBJ1-2	ASSQFGQNYGYT
TRBV6-2/TRBV6-3	TRBJ1-5	ASRADTPSNQPQH
TRBV7-2	.	ASSQNPAGGQETQY
TRBV20-1	TRBJ1-1	SARRGRPNTEAF
TRBV15	TRBJ2-7	ATKRDYAYEQY
TRBV6-1	TRBJ2-1	ASIYGRGLITDNEQF
TRBV5-1	TRBJ2-3	ASSLAVLRGDTQY
TRBV24-1	TRBJ2-1	ATSDFKTYNEQF
TRBV2	TRBJ2-7	ASRPKNREPYEQY
TRBV29-1	TRBJ2-7	SAQGMSSYEQY
TRBV20-1	TRBJ1-1	SARGQSGDTEAF
TRBV7-2	TRBJ2-7	ASSLNPWGVGSYEQY
TRBV6-5	TRBJ2-7	ASSYSSRSTYEQY
TRBV2	TRBJ1-5	ASKPSNQPQH
TRBV20-1	TRBJ2-3	SARDRVSGATDTQY
TRBV15	TRBJ1-4	ATSPKKNRAQNEKLF
TRBV6-6	TRBJ2-7	ASSPDIRPYEQY
TRBV7-9	.	ASSSPGRGRETQY
TRBV12-3/TRBV12-4	TRBJ2-2	ASSLGAILTGELF